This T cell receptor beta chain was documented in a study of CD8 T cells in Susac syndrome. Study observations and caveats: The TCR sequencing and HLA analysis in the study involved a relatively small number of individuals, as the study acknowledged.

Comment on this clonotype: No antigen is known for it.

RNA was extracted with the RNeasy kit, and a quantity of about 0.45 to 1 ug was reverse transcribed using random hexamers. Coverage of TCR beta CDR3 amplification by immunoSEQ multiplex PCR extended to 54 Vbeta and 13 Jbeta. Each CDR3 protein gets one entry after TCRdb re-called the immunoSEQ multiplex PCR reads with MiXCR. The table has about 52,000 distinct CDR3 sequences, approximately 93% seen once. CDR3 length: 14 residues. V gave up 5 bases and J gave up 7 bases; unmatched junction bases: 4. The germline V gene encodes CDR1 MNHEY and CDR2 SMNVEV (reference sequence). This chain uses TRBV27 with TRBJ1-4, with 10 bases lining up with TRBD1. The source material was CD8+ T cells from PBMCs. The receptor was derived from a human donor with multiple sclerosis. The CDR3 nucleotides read TGTGCCAGCAGTCCGACAGGGGGCCCTGAAAAACTGTTTTTT. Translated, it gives CASSPTGGPEKLFF.